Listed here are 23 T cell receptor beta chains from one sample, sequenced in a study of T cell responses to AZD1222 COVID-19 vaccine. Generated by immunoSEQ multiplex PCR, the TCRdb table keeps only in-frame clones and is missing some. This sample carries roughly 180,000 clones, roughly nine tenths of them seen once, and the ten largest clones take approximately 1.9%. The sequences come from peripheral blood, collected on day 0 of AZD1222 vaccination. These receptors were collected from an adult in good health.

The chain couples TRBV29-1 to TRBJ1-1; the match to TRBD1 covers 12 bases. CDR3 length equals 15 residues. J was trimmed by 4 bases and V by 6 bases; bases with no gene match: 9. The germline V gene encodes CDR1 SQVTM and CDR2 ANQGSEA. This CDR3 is CSVEGTGGRFTEAFF. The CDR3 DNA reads TGCAGCGTCGAGGGGACAGGGGGCAGGTTCACTGAAGCTTTCTTT.

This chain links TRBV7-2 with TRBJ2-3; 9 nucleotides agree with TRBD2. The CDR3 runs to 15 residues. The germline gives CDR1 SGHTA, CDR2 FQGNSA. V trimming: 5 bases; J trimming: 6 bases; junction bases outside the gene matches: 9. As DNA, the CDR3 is TGTGCCAGCAGCCTGGTAGCGGGGGCGGGGGATACGCAGTATTTT. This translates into CASSLVAGAGDTQYF.

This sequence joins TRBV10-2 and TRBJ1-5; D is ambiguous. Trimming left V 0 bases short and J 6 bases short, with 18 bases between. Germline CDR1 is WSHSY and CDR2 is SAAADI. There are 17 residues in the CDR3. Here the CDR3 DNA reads TGCGCCAGCAGTGAGTCGAGAACCAACCGTTGGGGTCAGCCCCAGCATTTT. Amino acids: CASSESRTNRWGQPQHF.

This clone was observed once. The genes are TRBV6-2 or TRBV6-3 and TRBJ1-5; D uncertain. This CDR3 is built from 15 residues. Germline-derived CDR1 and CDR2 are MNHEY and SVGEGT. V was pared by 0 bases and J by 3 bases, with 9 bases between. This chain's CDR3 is CASSYSVGFNQPQHF. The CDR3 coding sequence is TGTGCCAGCAGTTACTCGGTAGGGTTCAATCAGCCCCAGCATTTT.

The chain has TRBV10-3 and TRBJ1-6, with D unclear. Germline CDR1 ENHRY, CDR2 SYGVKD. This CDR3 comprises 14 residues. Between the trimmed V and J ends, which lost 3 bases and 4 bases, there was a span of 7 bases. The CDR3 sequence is CAISELEYNSPLHF. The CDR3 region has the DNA TGTGCCATCAGTGAACTGGAATATAATTCACCCCTCCACTTT.

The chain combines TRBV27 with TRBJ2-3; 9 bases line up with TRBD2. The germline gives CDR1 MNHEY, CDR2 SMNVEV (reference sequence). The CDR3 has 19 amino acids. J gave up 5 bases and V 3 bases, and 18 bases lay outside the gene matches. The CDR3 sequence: CASSFRPSGGPEGVDTQYF. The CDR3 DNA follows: TGTGCCAGCAGTTTCCGGCCCAGCGGGGGGCCAGAGGGAGTAGATACGCAGTATTTT.

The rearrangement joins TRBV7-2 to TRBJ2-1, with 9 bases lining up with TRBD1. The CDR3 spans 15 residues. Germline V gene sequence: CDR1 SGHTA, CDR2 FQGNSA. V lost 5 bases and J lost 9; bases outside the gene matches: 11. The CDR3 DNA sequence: TGTGCCAGCAGCCACCCCGGACAGGGGTCCGTTGAGCAGTTCTTC. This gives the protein CASSHPGQGSVEQFF.

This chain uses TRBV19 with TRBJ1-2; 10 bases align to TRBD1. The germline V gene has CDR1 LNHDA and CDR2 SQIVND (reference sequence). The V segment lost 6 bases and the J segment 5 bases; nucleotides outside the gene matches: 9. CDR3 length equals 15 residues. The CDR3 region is CASSGRDRGQYGYTF. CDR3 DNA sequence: TGTGCCAGTAGCGGCCGGGACAGGGGTCAATATGGCTACACCTTC.

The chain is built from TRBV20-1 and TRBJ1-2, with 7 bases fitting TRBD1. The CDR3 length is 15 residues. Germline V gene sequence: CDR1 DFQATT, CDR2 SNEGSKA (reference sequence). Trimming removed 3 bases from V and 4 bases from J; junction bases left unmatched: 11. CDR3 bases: TGCAGTGCTAGTCCTACACAGGGGATTCCCTATGGCTACACCTTC. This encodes CSASPTQGIPYGYTF.

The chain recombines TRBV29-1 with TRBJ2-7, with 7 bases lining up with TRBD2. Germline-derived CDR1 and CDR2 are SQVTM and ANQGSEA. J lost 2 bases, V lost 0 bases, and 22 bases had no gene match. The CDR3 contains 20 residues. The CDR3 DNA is TGCAGCGTTGAAGATCGTAAACACCTCGCTGGGGCTAGCGGACCCTACGAGCAGTACTTC. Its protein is CSVEDRKHLAGASGPYEQYF.

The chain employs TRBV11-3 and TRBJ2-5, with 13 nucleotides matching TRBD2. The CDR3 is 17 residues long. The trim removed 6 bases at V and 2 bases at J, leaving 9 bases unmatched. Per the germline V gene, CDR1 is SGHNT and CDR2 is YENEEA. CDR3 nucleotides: TGTGCCAGCAGTCTTGGACTAGCGGGAGAGGAACAAGAGACCCAGTACTTC. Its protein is CASSLGLAGEEQETQYF.

CDR3: CASSLGQVRTEDSNYGYTF. In DNA, the CDR3 is TGTGCCAGCAGCTTGGGGCAGGTTCGGACAGAGGATTCTAACTATGGCTACACCTTC. The chain carries TRBV13 and TRBJ1-2; D possibly corresponds to TRBD1 (6 bases). Between the trimmed V and J ends, which lost 3 bases and 0 bases, there was a span of 23 bases. The germline gives CDR1 PRHDT, CDR2 FYEKMQ (reference sequence). This CDR3 is 19 amino acids long.

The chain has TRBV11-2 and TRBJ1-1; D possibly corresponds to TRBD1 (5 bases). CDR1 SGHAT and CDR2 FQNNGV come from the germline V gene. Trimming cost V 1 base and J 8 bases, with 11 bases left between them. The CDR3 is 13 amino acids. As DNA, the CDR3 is TGTGCCAGCAGCTTAGGATCACAGGACGAAGCTTTCTTT. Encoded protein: CASSLGSQDEAFF.

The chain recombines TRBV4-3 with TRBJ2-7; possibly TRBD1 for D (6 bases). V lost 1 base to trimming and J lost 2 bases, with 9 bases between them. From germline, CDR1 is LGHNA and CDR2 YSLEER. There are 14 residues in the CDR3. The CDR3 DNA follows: TGCGCCAGCAGCCAAGGGACAGAGACCTACGAGCAGTACTTC. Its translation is CASSQGTETYEQYF.

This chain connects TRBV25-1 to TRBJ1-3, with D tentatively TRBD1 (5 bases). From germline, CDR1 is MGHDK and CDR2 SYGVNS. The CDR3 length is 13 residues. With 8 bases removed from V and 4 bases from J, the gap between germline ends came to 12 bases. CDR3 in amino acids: CASRDSPGNTIYF. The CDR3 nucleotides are TGTGCCAGCCGAGACAGCCCGGGAAACACCATATATTTT.

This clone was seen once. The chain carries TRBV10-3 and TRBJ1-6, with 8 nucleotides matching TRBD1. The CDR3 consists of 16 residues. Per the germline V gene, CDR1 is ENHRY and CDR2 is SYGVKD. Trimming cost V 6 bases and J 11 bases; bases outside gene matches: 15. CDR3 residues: CAISEPGQGGETPLHF. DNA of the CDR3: TGTGCCATCAGCGAGCCTGGACAGGGCGGAGAGACACCCCTCCACTTT.

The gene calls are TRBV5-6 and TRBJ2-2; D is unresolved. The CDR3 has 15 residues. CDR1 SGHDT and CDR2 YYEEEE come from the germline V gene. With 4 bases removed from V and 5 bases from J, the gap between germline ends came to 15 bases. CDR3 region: CASSPGFRTTGELFF. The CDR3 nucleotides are TGTGCCAGCAGCCCCGGGTTCAGGACGACCGGGGAGCTGTTTTTT.

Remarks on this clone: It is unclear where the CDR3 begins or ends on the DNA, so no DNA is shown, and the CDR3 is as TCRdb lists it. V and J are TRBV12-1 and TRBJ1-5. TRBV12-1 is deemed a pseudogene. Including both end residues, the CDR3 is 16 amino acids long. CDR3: CASSFGGGAGNQPQHF.

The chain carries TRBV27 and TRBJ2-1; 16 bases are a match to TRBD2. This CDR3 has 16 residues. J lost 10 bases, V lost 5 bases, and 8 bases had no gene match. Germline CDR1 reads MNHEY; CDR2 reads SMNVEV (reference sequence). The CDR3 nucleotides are TGTGCCAGCAGTCCGTGGGGACTAGCGGGAGGGCCGGAGCAGTTCTTC. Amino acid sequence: CASSPWGLAGGPEQFF.

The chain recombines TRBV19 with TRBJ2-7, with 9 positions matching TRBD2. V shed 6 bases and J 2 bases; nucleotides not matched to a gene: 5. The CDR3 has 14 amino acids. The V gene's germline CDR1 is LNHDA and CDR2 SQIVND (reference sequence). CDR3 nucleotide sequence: TGTGCCAGTAGGGAGCGGGAGGTTCCCTACGAGCAGTACTTC. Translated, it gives CASREREVPYEQYF.

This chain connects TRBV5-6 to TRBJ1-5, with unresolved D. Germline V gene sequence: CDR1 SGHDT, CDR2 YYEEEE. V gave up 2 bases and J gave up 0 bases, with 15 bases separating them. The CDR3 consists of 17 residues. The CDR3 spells CASSLRMTGYSNQPQHF. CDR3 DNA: TGTGCCAGCAGCTTACGAATGACGGGCTATAGCAATCAGCCCCAGCATTTT.

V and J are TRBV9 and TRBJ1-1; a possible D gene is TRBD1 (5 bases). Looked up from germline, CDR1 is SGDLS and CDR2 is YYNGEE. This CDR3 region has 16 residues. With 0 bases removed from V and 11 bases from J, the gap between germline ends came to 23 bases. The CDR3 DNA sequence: TGTGCCAGCAGCGTAGTGGGACCCGAGGCCGGGGCGGAGGCTTTCTTT. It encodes CASSVVGPEAGAEAFF.

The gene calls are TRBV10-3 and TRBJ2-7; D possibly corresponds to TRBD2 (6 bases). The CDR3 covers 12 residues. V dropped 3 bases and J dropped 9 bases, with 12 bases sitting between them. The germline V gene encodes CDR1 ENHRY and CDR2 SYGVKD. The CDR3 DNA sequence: TGTGCCATCAGTGATGGCCTGGAGGGGCAGTACTTC. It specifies CAISDGLEGQYF.